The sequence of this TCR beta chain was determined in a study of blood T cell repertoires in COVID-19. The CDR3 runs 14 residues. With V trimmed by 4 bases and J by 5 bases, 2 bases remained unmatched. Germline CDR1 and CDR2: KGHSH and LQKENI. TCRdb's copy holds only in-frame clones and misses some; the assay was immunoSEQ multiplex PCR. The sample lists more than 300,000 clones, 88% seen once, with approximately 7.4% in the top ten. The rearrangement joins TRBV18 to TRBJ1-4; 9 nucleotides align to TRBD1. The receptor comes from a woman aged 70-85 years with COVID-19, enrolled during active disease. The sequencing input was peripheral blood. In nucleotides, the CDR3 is TGTGCCAGCTCACGAGGACAGGGGAATGAAAAACTGTTTTTT. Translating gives CASSRGQGNEKLFF.